The source of this T cell receptor beta chain is a study of T cells after yellow fever vaccination. TCRdb processed the 5' RACE reads anew with MiXCR; each CDR3 protein has one entry. Here the sample spans 550,000 to 750,000 distinct CDR3 sequences, about 13% being singletons. Germline CDR1 DFQATT, CDR2 SNEGSKA (reference sequence). The CDR3 contains 17 residues. V lost 1 base and J lost 0, with 13 bases in between. Notes on the study in general: Reappearance after the booster was observed for most primary-vaccination clones (about 96% CD4, roughly 90% CD8).

This clonotype showed up just a few times. What it binds is not known. Source: PBMCs, taken on the day of the yellow fever booster vaccination. The source of this sequence is a man aged 25-45 years who received the YFV17D yellow fever vaccine. V and J are TRBV20-1 and TRBJ1-6; unclear D gene. This CDR3 reads CSARVAPRSSYNSPLHF. CDR3 coding DNA: TGCAGTGCTAGAGTGGCCCCCCGGAGCTCCTATAATTCACCCCTCCACTTT.